These T cell receptor beta chains were read from a single sample in a study of blood T cell repertoires in COVID-19. Assay used: immunoSEQ multiplex PCR; TCRdb lists only in-frame clones, some missing. This sample carries about 340,000 clones, over 80% of them seen once, and the ten largest clones take about 6%. The specimen was peripheral blood. The receptors originated from a woman in her forties or fifties with COVID-19, enrolled during active disease. Each CDR3 is given with its conserved first and last residue. Each record gives: D gene, V gene, J gene, CDR3 length, CDR3 protein. The D gene is left open where the match is weak.

D gene: .; V gene: TRBV11-2; J gene: TRBJ2-5; CDR3 length: 18; CDR3 protein: CASSLRRAILIPQETQYF
D gene: TRBD1; V gene: TRBV6-5; J gene: TRBJ1-4; CDR3 length: 14; CDR3 protein: CASSPGTGREKLFF
D gene: .; V gene: TRBV19; J gene: TRBJ1-1; CDR3 length: 14; CDR3 protein: CASSIDGANTEAFF
D gene: .; V gene: TRBV27; J gene: TRBJ1-6; CDR3 length: 15; CDR3 protein: CASSLLAQLNSPLHF
D gene: .; V gene: TRBV5-3; J gene: TRBJ2-7; CDR3 length: 16; CDR3 protein: CARSSLDNGRIYEQYF
D gene: .; V gene: TRBV5-3; J gene: TRBJ2-5; CDR3 length: 15; CDR3 protein: CARSLVVRGIETQYF
D gene: .; V gene: TRBV4-1; J gene: TRBJ2-3; CDR3 length: 17; CDR3 protein: CASSQDWGWAEGDTQYF
D gene: TRBD1; V gene: TRBV12-5; J gene: TRBJ1-3; CDR3 length: 15; CDR3 protein: CASGLPRGYGNTIYF
D gene: .; V gene: TRBV4-2; J gene: TRBJ2-1; CDR3 length: 12; CDR3 protein: CASSQGTNEQFF
D gene: TRBD1; V gene: TRBV7-6; J gene: TRBJ2-3; CDR3 length: 15; CDR3 protein: CASSPRTGLTDTQYF
D gene: TRBD2; V gene: TRBV19; J gene: TRBJ2-7; CDR3 length: 15; CDR3 protein: CASSLGREGIYEQYF
D gene: .; V gene: TRBV21-1; J gene: TRBJ1-1; CDR3 length: 15; CDR3 protein: CASTRAPLRDTEAFF
D gene: .; V gene: TRBV29-1; J gene: TRBJ1-1; CDR3 length: 12; CDR3 protein: CSVGWPNTEAFF
D gene: TRBD2; V gene: TRBV19; J gene: TRBJ2-7; CDR3 length: 15; CDR3 protein: CASSETSGSPYEQYF
D gene: TRBD2; V gene: TRBV5-4; J gene: TRBJ2-5; CDR3 length: 17; CDR3 protein: CASSYHSSSGSGETQYF